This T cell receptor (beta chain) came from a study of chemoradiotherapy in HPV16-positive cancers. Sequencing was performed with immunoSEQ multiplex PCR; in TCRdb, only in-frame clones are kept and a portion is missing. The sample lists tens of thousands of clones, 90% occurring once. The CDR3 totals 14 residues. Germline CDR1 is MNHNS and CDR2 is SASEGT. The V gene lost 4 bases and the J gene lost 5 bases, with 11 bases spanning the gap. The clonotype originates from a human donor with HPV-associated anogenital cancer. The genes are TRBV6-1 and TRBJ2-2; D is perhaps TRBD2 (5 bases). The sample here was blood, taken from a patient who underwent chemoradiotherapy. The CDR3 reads CASSGTGGTGELFF. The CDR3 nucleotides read TGTGCCAGCAGTGGGACGGGCGGGACCGGGGAGCTGTTTTTT.